Following are 24 T cell receptor beta chains from one sample sequenced in a study of CD8+ T cells in alopecia areata. Treatment meaning: oral pan-JAK inhibitor, 5-10 mg twice daily. RNA, once extracted, was reverse transcribed into cDNA for use as the sequencing template. Method: immunoSEQ multiplex PCR; TCRdb's copy keeps in-frame clones and lacks some. The sample records over 150,000 clones, around 56% being singletons. Sequenced material: CD4+ T cells sorted from blood, taken at week 4, from a patient treated with tofacitinib. Receptors were obtained from a human donor with alopecia areata.

This clone has only a few counts. The chain employs TRBV7-2 and TRBJ2-3; TRBD2 might be the D (5 bases). The ends were cut back, 5 bases at V and 4 bases at J, with 19 bases in the middle. CDR1 and CDR2 (germline): SGHTA, FQGNSA. This CDR3 has 16 amino acids. The CDR3 sequence: CASSRSNSVGADTQYF. The DNA of the CDR3 is TGTGCCAGCAGCAGATCCAATAGCGTTGGCGCAGATACGCAGTATTTT.

The table lists this clone with a few counts. The rearrangement links TRBV15 to TRBJ1-4; possibly TRBD1 for D (6 bases). CDR3 length equals 15 residues. Trimming took 5 bases from V and 8 from J, leaving 18 bases between them. Germline CDR1 and CDR2: LNHNV and YYDKDF (reference sequence). As DNA, the CDR3 is TGTGCCACCAGCTTCCCCGGGACATTGGGAGAAAAACTGTTTTTT. Amino acid sequence: CATSFPGTLGEKLFF.

This clone was observed once. V and J are TRBV2 and TRBJ1-5; no firm D call. Between the trimmed V and J ends, which lost 7 bases and 6 bases, there was a span of 13 bases. The germline V gene has CDR1 SNHLY and CDR2 FYNNEI. The CDR3 contains 13 residues. For the CDR3, the DNA is TGTGCCAGCACTATGGGGAAGATTCAGCCCCAGCATTTT. Its translation is CASTMGKIQPQHF.

The chain couples TRBV29-1 to TRBJ2-7; D ambiguous. The CDR3 consists of 12 residues. The V and J ends lost 5 bases and 5 bases respectively, with 13 bases between them. Germline V gene lookup returns CDR1 SQVTM and CDR2 ANQGSEA. CDR3 sequence: CSVYGPADEQYF. CDR3 nucleotide sequence: TGCAGCGTTTACGGGCCCGCCGACGAGCAGTACTTC.

This rearrangement joins TRBV7-9 to TRBJ1-5, with D possibly being TRBD1 (6 bases). V was shortened by 11 bases and J by 2 bases, with 13 bases between the two germline ends. CDR1 and CDR2 from the germline V gene are SEHNR and FQNEAQ (reference sequence). This CDR3 region has 13 residues. CDR3 sequence: CALEDSRNQPQHF. The CDR3 nucleotides read TGTGCCCTAGAGGACAGCCGCAATCAGCCCCAGCATTTT.

The chain has TRBV18 and TRBJ2-7; a weak D match, TRBD2 (7 bases). CDR1 is KGHSH, CDR2 LQKENI, per germline. V lost 6 bases, J lost 4 bases, and 19 bases lay in between. The CDR3 loop spans 15 amino acids. The CDR3 loop reads CASSPGGGSPYEQYF. Written as DNA, the CDR3 is TGTGCCAGCTCGCCTGGGGGCGGGAGCCCGTACGAGCAGTACTTC.

This clone was found once. The chain carries TRBV15 and TRBJ2-7, with D tentatively TRBD1 or TRBD2 (5 bases each). CDR1 and CDR2 from the germline V gene are LNHNV and YYDKDF (reference sequence). The germline V and J ends were trimmed by 0 bases and 12 bases, with 24 bases remaining between them. The length of the CDR3 is 16 residues. CDR3 region: CATSRDSDRRGVKPYF. In nucleotides, the CDR3 is TGTGCCACCAGCAGAGATTCGGACCGCCGAGGGGTTAAGCCGTACTTC.

This chain links TRBV11-2 with TRBJ2-5, with 11 bases identical to TRBD2. Germline V lookup: CDR1 SGHAT, CDR2 FQNNGV. V lost 4 bases, J lost 1 base, and 2 bases stayed unmatched. The CDR3 length is 15 residues. The CDR3 sequence is CASSSGTSGQETQYF. The CDR3 DNA reads as TGTGCCAGCAGCTCCGGGACTAGCGGCCAAGAGACCCAGTACTTC.

The chain combines TRBV28 with TRBJ2-7, with 9 positions matching TRBD2. The CDR3 consists of 15 residues. Unmatched junction bases numbered 6, after V lost 5 bases and J lost 1 base. Germline V gives CDR1 MDHEN, CDR2 SYDVKM. This CDR3 is CASSKPGLASYEQYF. The CDR3 region has the DNA TGTGCCAGCAGTAAACCGGGACTAGCTTCCTACGAGCAGTACTTC.

The chain employs TRBV18 and TRBJ2-7; weak D call: TRBD2 (6 bases). Per the germline V gene, CDR1 is KGHSH and CDR2 is LQKENI. The CDR3 spans 13 residues. V lost 3 bases, J lost 4 bases, and 10 bases lay in between. The CDR3 nucleotides are TGTGCCAGCTCACCGGGGACTTTATACGAGCAGTACTTC. It is translated as CASSPGTLYEQYF. Variable domain in full (rest from reference TRBV18 and TRBJ2-7): NAGVMQNPRHLVRRRGQEARLRCSPMKGHSHVYWYRQLPEEGLKFMVYLQKENIIDESGMPKERFSAEFPKEGPSILRIQQVVRGDSAAYFCASSPGTLYEQYFGPGTRLTVT.

Worth noting for this clone: Other DNA sequences in the sample encode the same CDR3. The chain combines TRBV5-1 with TRBJ2-2; perhaps TRBD1 as D (6 bases). CDR3 length equals 15 residues. Germline lookup yields CDR1 SGHRS and CDR2 YFSETQ. Between the trimmed V and J ends, which lost 2 bases and 0 bases, there was a span of 8 bases. The DNA for the CDR3 is TGCGCCAGCAGCTTTTCAGGGGCGAACACCGGGGAGCTGTTTTTT. It translates to CASSFSGANTGELFF. The full variable domain, completed using reference TRBV5-1 and TRBJ2-2, is KAGVTQTPRYLIKTRGQQVTLSCSPISGHRSVSWYQQTPGQGLQFLFEYFSETQRNKGNFPGRFSGRQFSNSRSEMNVSTLELGDSALYLCASSFSGANTGELFFGEGSRLTVL.

There are a few counts of this clone. DNA for the CDR3: TGTGCCTCGGACAGGGGATGGAATGAGCAGTTCTTC. This sequence encodes CASDRGWNEQFF. This chain uses TRBV30 with TRBJ2-1; 9 bases match TRBD1. Germline V CDR1 and CDR2: GTSNPN, SVGIG (reference sequence). Unmatched junction bases numbered 5, after V lost 7 bases and J lost 7 bases. The CDR3 has 12 amino acids.

The CDR3 DNA is TGCGCCAGCAGCCAAGTGAATCGGGACACGGGCCGAACCCAGTACTTC. This codes for CASSQVNRDTGRTQYF. This chain links TRBV4-1 with TRBJ2-5; possible D gene TRBD1, 6 bases. This CDR3 contains 16 residues. Trimming removed 1 base from V and 8 bases from J, with 20 bases in between. Germline V CDR1 and CDR2: MGHRA, YSYEKL.

This clone was seen only a few times. This sequence joins TRBV2 and TRBJ1-5, with D tentatively TRBD1 (5 bases). This CDR3 contains 13 residues. The germline V and J ends were trimmed by 4 bases and 4 bases, with 8 bases remaining between them. CDR1 is SNHLY, CDR2 FYNNEI, per germline. CDR3 in amino acids: CASSAQVNQPQHF. CDR3 nucleotides: TGTGCCAGCAGTGCACAGGTTAATCAGCCCCAGCATTTT.

The chain links TRBV7-9 to TRBJ2-3; TRBD1 might be the D (6 bases). V dropped 3 bases and J dropped 6 bases, with 22 bases sitting between them. Germline assignment: CDR1 SEHNR and CDR2 FQNEAQ (reference sequence). The CDR3 has 17 amino acids. In DNA form, the CDR3 reads TGTGCCAGCAGCTTCCCCGGGACAAAGAAAGGTGGCGATACGCAGTATTTT. Translating gives CASSFPGTKKGGDTQYF.

The CDR3 loop reads CASSQASGSGGNIQYF. Here the CDR3 DNA reads TGCGCCAGCAGCCAAGCTAGCGGGAGCGGGGGAAACATTCAGTACTTC. The chain combines TRBV4-1 with TRBJ2-4, with 10 bases lining up with TRBD2. After removal of 1 base from V and 6 bases from J, the junction contained 6 bases not matched to a gene. Germline CDR1 is MGHRA and CDR2 is YSYEKL. This CDR3 has 16 amino acids.

The chain couples TRBV29-1 to TRBJ2-6, with D hard to call. Germline CDR1 and CDR2: SQVTM and ANQGSEA. The CDR3 sequence is 13 residues long. V shed 8 bases and J shed 0 bases, with 8 bases lying between them. The CDR3 region has the DNA TGCAGCATATCGGACTCTGGGGCCAACGTCCTGACTTTC. This codes for CSISDSGANVLTF.

The chain employs TRBV28 and TRBJ1-1; the match to TRBD1 covers 8 bases. Losses at the gene ends were 7 bases for V and 9 bases for J; bases not matched to a gene: 16. CDR1 is MDHEN and CDR2 is SYDVKM in the germline V gene. The CDR3 totals 15 residues. CDR3 in DNA: TGTGCCAGCACCTTCCTACTCGCCGGGACAGGTAAAGCTTTCTTT. Translation: CASTFLLAGTGKAFF.

CDR3 in amino acids: CASSLGTSGRIEQFF. The CDR3 coding sequence is TGTGCCAGCAGCTTGGGGACTAGCGGGAGAATTGAGCAGTTCTTC. This chain connects TRBV5-4 to TRBJ2-1; 13 bases match TRBD2. CDR3 length: 15 residues. V lost 0 bases and J lost 9; bases outside the gene matches: 3. CDR1 and CDR2 from the germline V gene are SGHNT and YYREEE (reference sequence).

This clone was picked up a small number of times. The chain couples TRBV23-1 to TRBJ1-2; tentative D call: TRBD1 (5 bases). TRBV23-1 is noted as an ORF with a role that remains uncertain. V was cut by 2 bases and J by 6 bases, with 22 bases left in between. This CDR3 spans 17 amino acids. CDR3 amino acids: CASSQGIWDGRINGYTF. In DNA form, the CDR3 reads TGCGCCAGCAGTCAAGGGATTTGGGACGGAAGAATCAATGGCTACACCTTC.

This rearrangement joins TRBV18 to TRBJ2-1, with D tentatively TRBD1 or TRBD2 (6 bases each). Germline V CDR1 and CDR2: KGHSH, LQKENI. The CDR3 consists of 14 residues. Deletions cut 2 bases from V and 10 bases from J, with 15 bases between. CDR3 sequence reads: CASSPTGRFREQFF. The CDR3 nucleotides read TGTGCCAGCTCACCAACAGGGAGGTTTCGGGAGCAGTTCTTC.

This chain joins TRBV7-9 and TRBJ2-5; D gene unclear. CDR3 size: 14 residues. Trimming removed 0 bases at V and 4 bases at J, with 9 bases between. Germline-derived CDR1 and CDR2 are SEHNR and FQNEAQ (reference sequence). The CDR3: CASSLALRRETQYF. CDR3 in DNA: TGTGCCAGCAGCTTAGCGCTTCGACGAGAGACCCAGTACTTC.

The CDR3 reads CASSLGSVSGNTIYF. CDR3 nucleotide sequence: TGCGCCAGCAGCTTGGGGTCCGTCTCTGGAAACACCATATATTTT. The chain recombines TRBV5-1 with TRBJ1-3; D not certain. Germline CDR1 SGHRS, CDR2 YFSETQ. The germline V and J ends were trimmed by 0 bases and 0 bases, with 7 bases remaining between them. The CDR3 runs 15 residues.

The chain employs TRBV15 and TRBJ2-5; TRBD2 matches 10 bases. CDR3 length: 17 residues. V dropped 1 base and J dropped 0; count of bases not matched to a gene: 5. Germline values: CDR1 LNHNV, CDR2 YYDKDF (reference sequence). The CDR3 here is CATSRGTSGVYQETQYF. DNA for the CDR3: TGTGCCACCAGCAGAGGCACTAGCGGGGTGTACCAAGAGACCCAGTACTTC.